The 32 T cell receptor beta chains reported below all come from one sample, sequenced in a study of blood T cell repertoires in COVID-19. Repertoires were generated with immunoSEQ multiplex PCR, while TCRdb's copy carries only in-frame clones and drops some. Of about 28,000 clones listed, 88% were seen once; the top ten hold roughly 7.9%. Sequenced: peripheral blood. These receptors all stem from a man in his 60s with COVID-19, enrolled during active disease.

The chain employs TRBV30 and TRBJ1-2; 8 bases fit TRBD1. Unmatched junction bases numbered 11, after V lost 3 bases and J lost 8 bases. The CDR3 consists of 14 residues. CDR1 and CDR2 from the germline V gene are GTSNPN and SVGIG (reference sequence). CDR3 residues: CAWRQKGTGEGYTF. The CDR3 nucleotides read TGTGCCTGGAGGCAGAAAGGGACAGGCGAGGGCTACACCTTC.

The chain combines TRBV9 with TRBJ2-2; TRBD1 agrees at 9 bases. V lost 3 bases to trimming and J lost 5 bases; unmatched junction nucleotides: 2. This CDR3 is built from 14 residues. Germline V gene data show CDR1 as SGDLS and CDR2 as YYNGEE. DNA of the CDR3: TGTGCCAGCAGCGCACAGGGGGCTACCGGGGAGCTGTTTTTT. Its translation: CASSAQGATGELFF.

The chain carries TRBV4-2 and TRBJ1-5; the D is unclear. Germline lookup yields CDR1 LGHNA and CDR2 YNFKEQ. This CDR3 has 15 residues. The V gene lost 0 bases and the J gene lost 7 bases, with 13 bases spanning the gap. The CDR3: CASSQDRNSQQPQHF. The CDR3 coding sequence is TGTGCCAGCAGCCAAGATCGGAACAGTCAACAGCCCCAGCATTTT.

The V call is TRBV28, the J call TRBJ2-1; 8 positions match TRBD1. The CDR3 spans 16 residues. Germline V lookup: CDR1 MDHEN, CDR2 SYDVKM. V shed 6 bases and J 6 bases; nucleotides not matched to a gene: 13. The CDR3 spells CASSEAGTGSTNEQFF. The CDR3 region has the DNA TGTGCCAGCAGCGAGGCCGGGACAGGTAGTACCAATGAGCAGTTCTTC.

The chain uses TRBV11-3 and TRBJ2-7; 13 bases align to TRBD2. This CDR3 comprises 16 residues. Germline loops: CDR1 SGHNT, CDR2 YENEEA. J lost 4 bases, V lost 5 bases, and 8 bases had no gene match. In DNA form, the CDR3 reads TGTGCCAGCAGCGGAATGGGACTAGCGGGACAATACGAGCAGTACTTC. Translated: CASSGMGLAGQYEQYF.

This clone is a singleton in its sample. CDR3 sequence (DNA): TGTGCCAGCAGCCAAGAGGGCGTGGTACCGAACACTGAAGCTTTCTTT. Encoded protein: CASSQEGVVPNTEAFF. The chain carries TRBV14 and TRBJ1-1, with D unclear. The germline V gene encodes CDR1 SGHDN and CDR2 FVKESK. The CDR3 covers 16 residues. Between the trimmed V and J ends, which lost 0 bases and 1 base, there was a span of 12 bases.

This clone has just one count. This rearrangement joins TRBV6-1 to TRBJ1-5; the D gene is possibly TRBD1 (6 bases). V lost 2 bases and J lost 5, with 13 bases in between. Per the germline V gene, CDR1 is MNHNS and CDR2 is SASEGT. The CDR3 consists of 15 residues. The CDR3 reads CASSERGQVHQPQHF. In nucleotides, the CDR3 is TGTGCCAGCAGTGAACGGGGACAAGTACATCAGCCCCAGCATTTT.

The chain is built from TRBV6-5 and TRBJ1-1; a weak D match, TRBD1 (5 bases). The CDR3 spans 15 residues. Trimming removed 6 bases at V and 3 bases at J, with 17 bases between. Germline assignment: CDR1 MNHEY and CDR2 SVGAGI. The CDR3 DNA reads TGTGCCAGCAGCCCCTGGGGCACCATGGACACTGAAGCTTTCTTT. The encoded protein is CASSPWGTMDTEAFF.

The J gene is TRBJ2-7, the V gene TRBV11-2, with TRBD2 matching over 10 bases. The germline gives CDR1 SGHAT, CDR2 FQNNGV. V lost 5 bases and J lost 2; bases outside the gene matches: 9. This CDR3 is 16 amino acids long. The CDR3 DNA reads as TGTGCCAGCAGCCGTACCGGGACTAGCGCCACCTACGAGCAGTACTTC. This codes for CASSRTGTSATYEQYF.

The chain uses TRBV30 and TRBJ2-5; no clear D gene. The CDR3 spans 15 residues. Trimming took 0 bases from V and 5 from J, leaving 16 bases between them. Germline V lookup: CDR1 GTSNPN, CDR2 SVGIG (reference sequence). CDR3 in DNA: TGTGCCTGGAGTGTAATGGCCTCCCCTCAGGAGACCCAGTACTTC. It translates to CAWSVMASPQETQYF. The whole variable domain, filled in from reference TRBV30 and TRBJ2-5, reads SQTIHQWPATLVQPVGSPLSLECTVEGTSNPNLYWYRQAAGRGLQLLFYSVGIGQISSEVPQNLSASRPQDRQFILSSKKLLLSDSGFYLCAWSVMASPQETQYFGPGTRLLVL.

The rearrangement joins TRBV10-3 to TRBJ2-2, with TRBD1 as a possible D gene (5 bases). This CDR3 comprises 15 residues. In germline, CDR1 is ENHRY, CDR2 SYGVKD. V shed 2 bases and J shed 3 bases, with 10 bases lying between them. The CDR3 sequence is CAISEGALDTGELFF. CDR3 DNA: TGTGCCATCAGTGAGGGGGCGCTGGACACCGGGGAGCTGTTTTTT.

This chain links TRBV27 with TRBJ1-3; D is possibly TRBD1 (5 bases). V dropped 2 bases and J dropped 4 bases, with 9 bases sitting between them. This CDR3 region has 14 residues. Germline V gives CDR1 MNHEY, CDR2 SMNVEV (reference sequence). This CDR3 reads CASSLGQGGNTIYF. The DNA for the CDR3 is TGTGCCAGCAGTTTAGGGCAGGGAGGAAACACCATATATTTT.

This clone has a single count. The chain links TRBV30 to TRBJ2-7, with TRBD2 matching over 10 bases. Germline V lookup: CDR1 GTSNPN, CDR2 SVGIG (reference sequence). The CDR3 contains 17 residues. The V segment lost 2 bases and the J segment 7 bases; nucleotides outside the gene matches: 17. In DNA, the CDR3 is TGTGCCTGGAGTCATATTCCAGGACTAGCGGAGCGAAGGGAGCAGTACTTC. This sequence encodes CAWSHIPGLAERREQYF.

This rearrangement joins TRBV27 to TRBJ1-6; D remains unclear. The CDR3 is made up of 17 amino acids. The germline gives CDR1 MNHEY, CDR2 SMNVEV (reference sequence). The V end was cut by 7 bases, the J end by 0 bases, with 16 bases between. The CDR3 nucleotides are TGTGCCAGCACTTCCTCTCTAGCGGTCTCCTATAATTCACCCCTCCACTTT. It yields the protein CASTSSLAVSYNSPLHF.

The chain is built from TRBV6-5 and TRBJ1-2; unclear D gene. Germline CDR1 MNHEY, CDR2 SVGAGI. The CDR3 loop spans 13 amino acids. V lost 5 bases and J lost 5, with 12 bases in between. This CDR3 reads CASSHGQPYGYTF. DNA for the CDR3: TGTGCCAGCAGTCATGGGCAACCTTATGGCTACACCTTC.

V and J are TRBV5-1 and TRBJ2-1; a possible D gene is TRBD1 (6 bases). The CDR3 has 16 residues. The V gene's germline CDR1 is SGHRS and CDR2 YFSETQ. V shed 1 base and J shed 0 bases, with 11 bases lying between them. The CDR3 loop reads CASSLNGQSSYNEQFF. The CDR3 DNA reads TGCGCCAGCAGCTTGAACGGACAGTCCTCCTACAATGAGCAGTTCTTC.

CDR3 nucleotides: TGTGCCAGCTCACCAGGGGGGGCAGGAAAGACTGAAGCTTTCTTT. It codes for CASSPGGAGKTEAFF. The chain carries TRBV18 and TRBJ1-1; D possibly corresponds to TRBD1 (6 bases). CDR3 length: 15 amino acids. The V end lost 2 bases, the J end lost 5 bases, and 15 bases lay between the germline ends. Per the germline V gene, CDR1 is KGHSH and CDR2 is LQKENI.

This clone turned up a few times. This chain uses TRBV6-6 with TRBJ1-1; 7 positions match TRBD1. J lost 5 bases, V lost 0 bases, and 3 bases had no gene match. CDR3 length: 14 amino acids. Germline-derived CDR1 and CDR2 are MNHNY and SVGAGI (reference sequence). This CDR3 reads CASSYSEQGTEAFF. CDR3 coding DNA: TGTGCCAGCAGTTACTCTGAACAGGGGACTGAAGCTTTCTTT.

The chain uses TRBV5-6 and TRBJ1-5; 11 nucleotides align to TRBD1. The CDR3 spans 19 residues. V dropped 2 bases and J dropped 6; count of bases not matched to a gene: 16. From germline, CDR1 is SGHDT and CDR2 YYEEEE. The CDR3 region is CASSFLGLGGQGGVQPQHF. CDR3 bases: TGTGCCAGCAGCTTTTTGGGACTGGGGGGACAGGGGGGAGTTCAGCCCCAGCATTTT.

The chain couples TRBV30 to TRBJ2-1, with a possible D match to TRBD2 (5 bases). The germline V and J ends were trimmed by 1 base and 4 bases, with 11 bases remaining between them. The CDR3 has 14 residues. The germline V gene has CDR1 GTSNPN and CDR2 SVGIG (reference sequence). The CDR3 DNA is TGTGCCTGGAGTGACGATTCGGGGTACAATGAGCAGTTCTTC. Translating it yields CAWSDDSGYNEQFF.

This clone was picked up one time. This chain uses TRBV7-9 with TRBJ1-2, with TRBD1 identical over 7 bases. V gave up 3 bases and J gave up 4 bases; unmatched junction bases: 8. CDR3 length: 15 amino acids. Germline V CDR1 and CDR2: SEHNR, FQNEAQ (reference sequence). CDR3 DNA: TGTGCCAGCAGCTTGAGGGGGGACAGTATCTATGGCTACACCTTC. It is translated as CASSLRGDSIYGYTF.

The CDR3 reads CASSTLGGEQYF. The CDR3 DNA sequence: TGTGCCAGTAGTACCCTAGGAGGCGAGCAGTACTTC. The gene calls are TRBV19 and TRBJ2-7, with a tentative D call TRBD2 (5 bases). Germline CDR1 reads LNHDA; CDR2 reads SQIVND (reference sequence). Trimming left V 4 bases short and J 6 bases short, with 10 bases between. CDR3 length equals 12 residues.

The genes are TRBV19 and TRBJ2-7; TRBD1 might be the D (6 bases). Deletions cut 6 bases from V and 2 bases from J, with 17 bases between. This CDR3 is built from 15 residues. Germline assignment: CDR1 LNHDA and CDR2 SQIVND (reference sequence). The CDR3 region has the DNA TGTGCCAGTAGGAGTGTGGGGACACCTACCTACGAGCAGTACTTC. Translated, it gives CASRSVGTPTYEQYF. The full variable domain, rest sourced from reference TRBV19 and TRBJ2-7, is DGGITQSPKYLFRKEGQNVTLSCEQNLNHDAMYWYRQDPGQGLRLIYYSQIVNDFQKGDIAEGYSVSREKKESFPLTVTSAQKNPTAFYLCASRSVGTPTYEQYFGPGTRLTVT.

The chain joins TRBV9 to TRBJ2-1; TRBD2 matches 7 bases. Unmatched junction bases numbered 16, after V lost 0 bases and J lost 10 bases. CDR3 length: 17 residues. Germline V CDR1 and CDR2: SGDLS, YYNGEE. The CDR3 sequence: CASSVELVTALGGEQFF. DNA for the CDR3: TGTGCCAGCAGCGTAGAGTTAGTCACCGCCCTCGGGGGGGAGCAGTTCTTC.

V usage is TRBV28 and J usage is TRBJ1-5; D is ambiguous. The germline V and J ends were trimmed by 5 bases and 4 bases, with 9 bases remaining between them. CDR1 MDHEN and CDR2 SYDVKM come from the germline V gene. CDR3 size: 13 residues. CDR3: CASSPGANQPQHF. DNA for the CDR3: TGTGCCAGCAGTCCGGGAGCGAATCAGCCCCAGCATTTT. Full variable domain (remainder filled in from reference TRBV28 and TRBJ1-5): DVKVTQSSRYLVKRTGEKVFLECVQDMDHENMFWYRQDPGLGLRLIYFSYDVKMKEKGDIPEGYSVSREKKERFSLILESASTNQTSMYLCASSPGANQPQHFGDGTRLSIL.

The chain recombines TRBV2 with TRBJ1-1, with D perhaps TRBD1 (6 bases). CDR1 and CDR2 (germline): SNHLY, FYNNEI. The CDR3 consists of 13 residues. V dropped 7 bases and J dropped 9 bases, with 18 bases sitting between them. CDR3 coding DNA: TGTGCCAGCATTGCGACCCGGGACATGCAAGCTTTCTTT. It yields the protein CASIATRDMQAFF.

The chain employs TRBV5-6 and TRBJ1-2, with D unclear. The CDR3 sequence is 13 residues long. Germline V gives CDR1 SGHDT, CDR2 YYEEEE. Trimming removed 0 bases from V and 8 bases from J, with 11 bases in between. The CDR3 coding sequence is TGTGCCAGCAGCTTGGGCGTAGCGGACGGCTACACCTTC. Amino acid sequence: CASSLGVADGYTF.

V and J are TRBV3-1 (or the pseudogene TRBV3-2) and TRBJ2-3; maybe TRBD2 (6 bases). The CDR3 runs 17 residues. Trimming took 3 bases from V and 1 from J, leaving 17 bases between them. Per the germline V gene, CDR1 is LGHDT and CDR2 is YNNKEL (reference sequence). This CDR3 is CASSHSPCGVCTDTQYF. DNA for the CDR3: TGTGCCAGCAGCCATTCGCCATGCGGGGTTTGCACAGATACGCAGTATTTT.

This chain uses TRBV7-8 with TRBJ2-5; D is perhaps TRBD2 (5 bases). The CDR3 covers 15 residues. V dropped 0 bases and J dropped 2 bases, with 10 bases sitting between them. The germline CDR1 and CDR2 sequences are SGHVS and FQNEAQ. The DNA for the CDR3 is TGTGCCAGCAGCTTAGCGGCTAGCAGTCAAGAGACCCAGTACTTC. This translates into CASSLAASSQETQYF.

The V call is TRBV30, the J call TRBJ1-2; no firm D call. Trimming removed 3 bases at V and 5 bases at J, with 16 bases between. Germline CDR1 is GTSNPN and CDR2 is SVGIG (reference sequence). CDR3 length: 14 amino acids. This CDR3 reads CAWSLTPLSYGYTF. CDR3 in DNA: TGTGCCTGGAGCCTAACCCCTCTGAGTTATGGCTACACCTTC.

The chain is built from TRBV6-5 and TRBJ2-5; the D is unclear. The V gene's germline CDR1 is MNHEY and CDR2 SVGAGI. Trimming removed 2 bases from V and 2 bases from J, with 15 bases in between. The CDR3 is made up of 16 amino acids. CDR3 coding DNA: TGTGCCAGCAGTTACAGAGGCAACGCACCACAAGAGACCCAGTACTTC. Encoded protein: CASSYRGNAPQETQYF.

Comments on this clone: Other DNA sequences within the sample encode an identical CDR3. In nucleotides, the CDR3 is TGTGCCAGCAGCTTGGTACAAGGGAGAGGGAATGAGCAGTTCTTC. It encodes CASSLVQGRGNEQFF. The chain joins TRBV5-6 to TRBJ2-1; D possibly corresponds to TRBD2 (5 bases). From germline, CDR1 is SGHDT and CDR2 YYEEEE. This CDR3 contains 15 residues. Deletions cut 0 bases from V and 7 bases from J, with 14 bases between.